The rows below give T cell receptor beta chains drawn from one sample of a study of cytomegalovirus exposure and HLA in healthy donors. Clones were sequenced by immunoSEQ multiplex PCR, and TCRdb holds only the in-frame ones, with some missing. The table includes about 110,000 clones, roughly 70% detected once. Sequencing input: PBMCs. The receptors stem from a male donor in good health and CMV-seropositive. Both conserved end residues are part of each CDR3. The order of the fields is CDR3 protein, J gene, V gene, D gene, CDR3 length. A D gene is named only where the DNA matches it firmly.

CDR3aa: CASKTQVYSYEQYF; j_gene: TRBJ2-7; v_gene: TRBV27; d_gene: -; len: 14
CDR3aa: CSVYIRILAYNEQFF; j_gene: TRBJ2-1; v_gene: TRBV29-1; d_gene: -; len: 15
CDR3aa: CASRREEKLFF; j_gene: TRBJ1-4; v_gene: TRBV5-5; d_gene: -; len: 11
CDR3aa: CASSQDYVNTEAFF; j_gene: TRBJ1-1; v_gene: TRBV4-2; d_gene: -; len: 14
CDR3aa: CASSRRTGGEKLFF; j_gene: TRBJ1-4; v_gene: TRBV5-1; d_gene: TRBD1; len: 14
CDR3aa: CASSLPRTGRVTEAFF; j_gene: TRBJ1-1; v_gene: TRBV7-3; d_gene: TRBD1; len: 16
CDR3aa: CAISDRGISYTF; j_gene: TRBJ1-2; v_gene: TRBV10-3; d_gene: -; len: 12
CDR3aa: CASSWTGAISSGANVLTF; j_gene: TRBJ2-6; v_gene: TRBV7-3; d_gene: TRBD1; len: 18
CDR3aa: CASSLSGQEYYGYTF; j_gene: TRBJ1-2; v_gene: TRBV28; d_gene: TRBD1; len: 15
CDR3aa: CASNTQGRSYEQYF; j_gene: TRBJ2-7; v_gene: TRBV27; d_gene: -; len: 14
CDR3aa: CASSLNGGVIGKLFF; j_gene: TRBJ1-4; v_gene: TRBV6-1; d_gene: -; len: 15
CDR3aa: CASSELLAASTDTQYF; j_gene: TRBJ2-3; v_gene: TRBV25-1; d_gene: TRBD2; len: 16
CDR3aa: CSVAGGSGFYEQYF; j_gene: TRBJ2-7; v_gene: TRBV29-1; d_gene: TRBD2; len: 14
CDR3aa: CASSLSGTGRVEETQYF; j_gene: TRBJ2-5; v_gene: TRBV28; d_gene: -; len: 17
CDR3aa: CSVQQGSYEQYF; j_gene: TRBJ2-7; v_gene: TRBV29-1; d_gene: -; len: 12
CDR3aa: CASSQSHVFQGNTEAFF; j_gene: TRBJ1-1; v_gene: TRBV23-1; d_gene: -; len: 17
CDR3aa: CASSGQGIGEKLFF; j_gene: TRBJ1-4; v_gene: TRBV5-1; d_gene: -; len: 14
CDR3aa: CASSDDLWGGVEEQFF; j_gene: TRBJ2-1; v_gene: TRBV10-1; d_gene: TRBD2; len: 16
CDR3aa: CASSQDSSGANVLTF; j_gene: TRBJ2-6; v_gene: TRBV7-2; d_gene: -; len: 15
CDR3aa: CASSLGGVAKNIQYF; j_gene: TRBJ2-4; v_gene: TRBV7-2; d_gene: -; len: 15
CDR3aa: CSVDAGWGTEAFF; j_gene: TRBJ1-1; v_gene: TRBV29-1; d_gene: -; len: 13
CDR3aa: CASSPLTAGETQYF; j_gene: TRBJ2-5; v_gene: TRBV28; d_gene: -; len: 14
CDR3aa: CASSESGPTGANEKLFF; j_gene: TRBJ1-4; v_gene: TRBV25-1; d_gene: TRBD1; len: 17
CDR3aa: CARFRGGEQYF; j_gene: TRBJ2-7; v_gene: TRBV18; d_gene: -; len: 11
CDR3aa: CASSLYFLGTATYEQYF; j_gene: TRBJ2-7; v_gene: TRBV28; d_gene: TRBD1; len: 17
CDR3aa: CASSVESLATDTQYF; j_gene: TRBJ2-3; v_gene: TRBV9; d_gene: -; len: 15
CDR3aa: CASRGTGGRNEKLFF; j_gene: TRBJ1-4; v_gene: TRBV28; d_gene: TRBD1; len: 15
CDR3aa: CASSVAGAYGYPF; j_gene: TRBJ1-2; v_gene: TRBV9; d_gene: -; len: 13
CDR3aa: CASSYPDTHGGETQYF; j_gene: TRBJ2-5; v_gene: TRBV6-5; d_gene: -; len: 16
CDR3aa: CSVEGQRNTEAFF; j_gene: TRBJ1-1; v_gene: TRBV29-1; d_gene: TRBD1; len: 13
CDR3aa: CASSLIRLAGYNEQFF; j_gene: TRBJ2-1; v_gene: TRBV7-3; d_gene: TRBD2; len: 16
CDR3aa: CASSLRGGYSYEQYF; j_gene: TRBJ2-7; v_gene: TRBV7-2; d_gene: -; len: 15
CDR3aa: CASSLNREINSPLHF; j_gene: TRBJ1-6; v_gene: TRBV5-1; d_gene: -; len: 15
CDR3aa: CASSFFAITYNEQFF; j_gene: TRBJ2-1; v_gene: TRBV28; d_gene: -; len: 15
CDR3aa: CASSAGTPSPMNTEAFF; j_gene: TRBJ1-1; v_gene: TRBV28; d_gene: -; len: 17
CDR3aa: CASSPRGGSSYEQYF; j_gene: TRBJ2-7; v_gene: TRBV9; d_gene: TRBD2; len: 15
CDR3aa: CASSSARQGFFYEQYF; j_gene: TRBJ2-7; v_gene: TRBV25-1; d_gene: TRBD1; len: 16
CDR3aa: CASRERTGGTYEQYF; j_gene: TRBJ2-7; v_gene: TRBV6-1; d_gene: TRBD1; len: 15
CDR3aa: CSVASEDTQYF; j_gene: TRBJ2-3; v_gene: TRBV29-1; d_gene: -; len: 11
CDR3aa: CASTFAGEGYTF; j_gene: TRBJ1-2; v_gene: TRBV5-4; d_gene: -; len: 12
CDR3aa: CASSNGYEQYF; j_gene: TRBJ2-7; v_gene: TRBV27; d_gene: -; len: 11
CDR3aa: CASSSPDRYPQTLFF; j_gene: TRBJ1-4; v_gene: TRBV28; d_gene: -; len: 15
CDR3aa: CASSLGAEVQYF; j_gene: TRBJ2-5; v_gene: TRBV5-1; d_gene: -; len: 12
CDR3aa: CASSFNAGELFF; j_gene: TRBJ2-2; v_gene: TRBV5-1; d_gene: -; len: 12
CDR3aa: CASSFLGGAASEAFF; j_gene: TRBJ1-1; v_gene: TRBV7-8; d_gene: TRBD1; len: 15
CDR3aa: CASSQDPRGRSYEQYF; j_gene: TRBJ2-7; v_gene: TRBV4-1; d_gene: -; len: 16
CDR3aa: CASSSSINQPQHF; j_gene: TRBJ1-5; v_gene: TRBV6-4; d_gene: -; len: 13
CDR3aa: CASRQQGGYLGDTQYF; j_gene: TRBJ2-3; v_gene: TRBV5-4; d_gene: TRBD2; len: 16